This T cell receptor beta chain was captured in a study of CD8 T cells in ankylosing spondylitis (dated by TCRdb to 2017 to 2019). General notes on the study: To find TCR variants linked to disease, the study profiled T cell receptor beta repertoires in ankylosing spondylitis patients and healthy donors. In total, the full study cohort was made up of approximately 99 healthy donors and 25 to 30 ankylosing spondylitis patients. Peripheral blood samples were taken, and synovial fluid was additionally collected from ankylosing spondylitis patients. Results the study describes overall, beyond this receptor: Significant enrichment of the disease-linked clones was reported in matched synovial fluid samples from ankylosing spondylitis patients. The disease-linked clones showed a CD8+ phenotype and occurred at relatively low frequencies in peripheral blood. Some motif variants had previously been reported in the synovial fluid and blood of reactive arthritis patients, which suggests shared mechanisms of disease initiation. A TCR beta motif of about 8 highly homologous amino acid variants appeared characteristic of blood from ankylosing spondylitis patients.

This clonotype was observed a handful of times. What antigen it recognizes has not been identified. Per-nucleotide qualities are absent, and no much larger clonotype sits a single base away. The germline V gene gives CDR1 as SGHTA and CDR2 as FQGNSA. V sheds 4 bases and J sheds 5 bases, leaving 9 bases between their ends. Taken from cysteine to phenylalanine, the CDR3 has 13 residues. The entry retains the CDR3 DNA only, 39 bases that are in frame from base 1. Sequencing relied on an Illumina HiSeq 2500. Quantitative 5'-RACE with molecular barcodes was the method used to prepare the TCR beta libraries. As for how the authors treated the data: Disease-linked TCR variants were identified with a new computational method built on a probabilistic model of VDJ rearrangement. TCRdb reran the public reads through fastp at Q25 and MiXCR, keeping productive beta chains. Rows are combined by CDR3 protein, so each entry shows the most common genes and DNA. TCRdb, not the original authors, processed these V and J calls. The sample data list 300,000 to 400,000 distinct CDR3 sequences, and approximately 22% of these were observed just once. Under 15% of the sample comes from the top ten.

The receptor was isolated from a male donor with ankylosing spondylitis or in good health (not recorded which). The sequence links TRBV7-2 to TRBJ2-1; no D gene call is confident. Sequencing was done on a sample of blood, either unsorted or a sorted T cell fraction (not recorded which). The DNA sequence is TGTGCCAGCAGCTCGGACGGACACAATGAGCAGTTCTTC. Protein translation: CASSSDGHNEQFF. With the portions outside the CDR3 filled from the reference TRBV7-2 and TRBJ2-1 genes, the complete variable region becomes GAGVSQSPSNKVTEKGKDVELRCDPISGHTALYWYRQSLGQGLEFLIYFQGNSAPDKSGLPSDRFSAERTGGSVSTLTIQRTQQEDSAVYLCASSSDGHNEQFFGPGTRLTVL.